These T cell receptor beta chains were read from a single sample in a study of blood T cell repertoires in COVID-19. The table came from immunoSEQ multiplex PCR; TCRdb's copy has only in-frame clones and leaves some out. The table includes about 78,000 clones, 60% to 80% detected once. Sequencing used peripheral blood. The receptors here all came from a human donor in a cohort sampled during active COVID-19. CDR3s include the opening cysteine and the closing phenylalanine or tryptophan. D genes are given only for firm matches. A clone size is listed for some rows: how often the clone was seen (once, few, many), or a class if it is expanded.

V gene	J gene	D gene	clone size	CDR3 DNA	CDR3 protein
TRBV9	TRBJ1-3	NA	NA	TGTGCCAGCAGCGTAGACTTCTCTGGAAACACCATATATTTT	CASSVDFSGNTIYF
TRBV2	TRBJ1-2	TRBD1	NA	TGTGCCGTGCGGACAGGGGGGCCTAACTATGGCTACACCTTC	CAVRTGGPNYGYTF
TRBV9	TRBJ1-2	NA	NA	TGTGCCAGCAGCGTACTCGGAGCCCGAGGTGGCTACACCTTC	CASSVLGARGGYTF
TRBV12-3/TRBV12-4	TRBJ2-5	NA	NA	TGTGCCAGCAGTTTACGCGAAGAGACCCAGTACTTC	CASSLREETQYF
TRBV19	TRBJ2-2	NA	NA	TGTGCCAGTAGTGCCCTGGTCGGCGGGACCGGGGAGCTGTTTTTT	CASSALVGGTGELFF
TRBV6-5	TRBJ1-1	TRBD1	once	TGTGCCAGCAGATGGACAGGAGGGAACACTGAAGCTTTCTTT	CASRWTGGNTEAFF
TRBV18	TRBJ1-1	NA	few	TGTGCCAGCTCACCCTCCAGGGTAACCGGCACTGAAGCTTTCTTT	CASSPSRVTGTEAFF
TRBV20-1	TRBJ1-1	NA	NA	TGCAGTGCTAGAGATGAGTTGTCGGCTTTCTTT	CSARDELSAFF
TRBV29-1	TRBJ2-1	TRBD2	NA	TGCAGCGTTGGTCTAGCGGGGGGAGGTGAGCAGTTCTTC	CSVGLAGGGEQFF
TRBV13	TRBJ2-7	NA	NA	TGTGCCAGCCCCCAAAGCAGGGTCTACGAGCAGTACTTC	CASPQSRVYEQYF
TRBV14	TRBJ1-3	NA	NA	TGTGCCAGCAGCCCGCTGCGGGTATTCTCTGGAAACACCATATATTTT	CASSPLRVFSGNTIYF
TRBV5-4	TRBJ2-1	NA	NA	TGTGCCAGCAGCTTTTCAAGGGGAGGCTACAATGAGCAGTTCTTC	CASSFSRGGYNEQFF
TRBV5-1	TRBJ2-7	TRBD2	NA	TGCGCCAGCAGCCCCACCGCGGGGGGTACCTCCTACGAGCAGTACTTC	CASSPTAGGTSYEQYF
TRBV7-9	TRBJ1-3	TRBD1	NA	TGTGCCAGCAGCTTAAGACAGGGGGCCTCAGGAAACACCATATATTTT	CASSLRQGASGNTIYF
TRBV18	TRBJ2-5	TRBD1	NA	TGTGCCAGCTCACCACGACAGGGAGAGACCCAGTACTTC	CASSPRQGETQYF
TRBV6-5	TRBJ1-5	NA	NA	TGTGCCAGCATCCTCAGGGATTTAAGCAATCAGCCCCAGCATTTT	CASILRDLSNQPQHF
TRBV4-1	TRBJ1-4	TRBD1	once	TGCGCCAGCAGCCAGAGGCAGGGGGAAAAAAATGAAAAACTGTTTTTT	CASSQRQGEKNEKLFF
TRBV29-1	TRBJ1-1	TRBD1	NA	TGCAGCGTTGAAGGTCTGTCAGGGGGCTTTTCTGAAGCTTTCTTT	CSVEGLSGGFSEAFF
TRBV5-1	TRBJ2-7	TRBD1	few	TGCGCCAGCAGGAAAACAGGGGGCTCCTACGAGCAGTACTTC	CASRKTGGSYEQYF
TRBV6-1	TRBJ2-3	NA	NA	TGTGCCAGCAGTGACCCAGGAGGCAGCCGACCGTTCACAGATACGCAGTATTTT	CASSDPGGSRPFTDTQYF
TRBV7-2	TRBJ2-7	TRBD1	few	TGTGCCAGCAGCACCCGACAGGGCTACGAGCAGTACTTC	CASSTRQGYEQYF
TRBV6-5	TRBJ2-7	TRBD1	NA	TGTGCCAGCAGGAGACAGGGGGCGGTCGAGCAGTACTTC	CASRRQGAVEQYF
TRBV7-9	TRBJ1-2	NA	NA	TGTGCCAGCAGCTTAGACGGTGAGAGGGGCTACACCTTC	CASSLDGERGYTF
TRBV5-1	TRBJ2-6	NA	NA	TGCGCCAGCAGCTTGGGTGTTGCGGGGGCCAACGTCCTGACTTTC	CASSLGVAGANVLTF
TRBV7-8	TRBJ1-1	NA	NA	TGTGCCAGCAGCTTAGCGCAGATGAACACTGAAGCTTTCTTT	CASSLAQMNTEAFF
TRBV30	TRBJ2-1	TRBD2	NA	TGTGCCTGGAAGCTAGCGGGGCCCTACAATGAGCAGTTCTTC	CAWKLAGPYNEQFF
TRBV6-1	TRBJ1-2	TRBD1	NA	TGTGCCAGCAGTGAAGAGGGGACAGTCGGCTACACCTTC	CASSEEGTVGYTF
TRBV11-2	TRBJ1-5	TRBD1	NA	TGTGCCAGCAGCTTAGGTATAGGACAGGGGGGACAGCCCCAGCATTTT	CASSLGIGQGGQPQHF
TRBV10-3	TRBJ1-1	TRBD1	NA	TGTGCCATCAGGGACAGGGTGAACACTGAAGCTTTCTTT	CAIRDRVNTEAFF
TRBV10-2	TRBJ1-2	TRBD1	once	TGCGCCAGCAGTGAGAGGAGCGGGACAGGCTATGGCTACACCTTC	CASSERSGTGYGYTF
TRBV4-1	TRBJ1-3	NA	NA	TGCGCCAGCAGCCAAGATCCGACAGGTGGAAACACCATATATTTT	CASSQDPTGGNTIYF
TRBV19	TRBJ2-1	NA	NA	TGTGCCAGTAGTAGGGGGCGGGGGAACGTTGAGCAGTTCTTC	CASSRGRGNVEQFF
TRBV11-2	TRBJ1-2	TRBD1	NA	TGTGCCAGCAGCACCGCTGCTGGGGCAGGGGGCGCGCATGGCTACACCTTC	CASSTAAGAGGAHGYTF
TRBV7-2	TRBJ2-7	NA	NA	TGTGCCACCGCACAGGGAAGAAGCTACGAGCAGTACTTC	CATAQGRSYEQYF
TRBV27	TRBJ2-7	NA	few	TGTGCCACGGGAGGGGGCATTTCCTACGAGCAGTACTTC	CATGGGISYEQYF
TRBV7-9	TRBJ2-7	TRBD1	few	TGTGCCAGCAGCCTAGACAGGGCTCCCTACGAGCAGTACTTC	CASSLDRAPYEQYF
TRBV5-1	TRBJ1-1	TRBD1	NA	TGCGCCAGCAGCTTGGAACAGGGGGCCTGGACTGAAGCTTTCTTT	CASSLEQGAWTEAFF
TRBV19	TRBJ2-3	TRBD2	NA	TGTGCCAGTAGTCCGCGGGGGGGCCGTTCCACAGATACGCAGTATTTT	CASSPRGGRSTDTQYF
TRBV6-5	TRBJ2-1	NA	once	TGTGCCAGCAGTCCGCGGGCGGGGTGGAATGAGCAGTTCTTC	CASSPRAGWNEQFF